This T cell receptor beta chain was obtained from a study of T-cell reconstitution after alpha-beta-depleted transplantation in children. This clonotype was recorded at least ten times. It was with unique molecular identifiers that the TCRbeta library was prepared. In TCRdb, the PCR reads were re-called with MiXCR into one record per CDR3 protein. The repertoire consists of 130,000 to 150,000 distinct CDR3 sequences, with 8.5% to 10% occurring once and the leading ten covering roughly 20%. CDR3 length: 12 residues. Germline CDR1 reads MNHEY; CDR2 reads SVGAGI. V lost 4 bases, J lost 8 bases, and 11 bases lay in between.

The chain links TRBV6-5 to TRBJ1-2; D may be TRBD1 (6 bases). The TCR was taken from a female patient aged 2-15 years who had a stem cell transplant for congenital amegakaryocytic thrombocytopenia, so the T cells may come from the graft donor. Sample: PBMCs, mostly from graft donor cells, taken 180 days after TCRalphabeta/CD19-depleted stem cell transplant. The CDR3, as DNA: TGTGCCAGCAGTTCTGCAGGGGAGGGCTACACCTTC. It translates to CASSSAGEGYTF.